This is a list of T cell receptor beta chains from one sample in a study of T-cell reconstitution after alpha-beta-depleted transplantation in children. TCRdb independently ran MiXCR on the PCR reads; one entry per CDR3 protein. The sample consists of roughly 790,000 distinct CDR3 sequences, approximately 15% of them appearing once. This material consisted of PBMCs, mostly from graft donor cells, taken 360 days after TCRalphabeta/CD19-depleted stem cell transplant. Source of these receptors: a male patient aged 10-17 years who had a stem cell transplant for acute lymphoblastic leukemia, so the T cells may come from the graft donor. CDR3s include the opening cysteine and the closing phenylalanine or tryptophan. D genes are given only for firm matches. Where a row states a size, it is once, few, many or the class of an expanded clone; other rows omit it.

v_call: TRBV5-6; j_call: TRBJ2-7; cdr3_length: 14; clone_size: few; d_call: NA; cdr3_aa: CASSLGPLQGEQYF; cdr3_nt: TGTGCCAGCAGCTTGGGCCCTCTACAGGGCGAGCAGTACTTC
v_call: TRBV12-3/TRBV12-4; j_call: TRBJ2-3; cdr3_length: 16; clone_size: few; d_call: NA; cdr3_aa: CASSLIPGPRGDTQYF; cdr3_nt: TGTGCCAGCAGTCTCATCCCTGGGCCTCGGGGAGATACGCAGTATTTT
v_call: TRBV7-2; j_call: TRBJ2-2; cdr3_length: 17; clone_size: many; d_call: TRBD2; cdr3_aa: CASSLRGSGSYTGELFF; cdr3_nt: TGTGCCAGCAGCCTAAGGGGTAGCGGGAGTTACACCGGGGAGCTGTTTTTT
v_call: TRBV30; j_call: TRBJ1-1; cdr3_length: 15; clone_size: NA; d_call: NA; cdr3_aa: CAWRAMTYLNTEAFF; cdr3_nt: TGTGCCTGGAGGGCTATGACTTACCTGAACACTGAAGCTTTCTTT
v_call: TRBV20-1; j_call: TRBJ2-3; cdr3_length: 15; clone_size: few; d_call: NA; cdr3_aa: CSARDPGRGTDTQYF; cdr3_nt: TGCAGTGCTAGAGATCCCGGGAGAGGCACAGATACGCAGTATTTT
v_call: TRBV4-2; j_call: TRBJ2-3; cdr3_length: 17; clone_size: few; d_call: NA; cdr3_aa: CASSLTPRVTGEDTQYF; cdr3_nt: TGTGCCAGCAGCCTAACCCCCCGGGTTACGGGAGAGGATACGCAGTATTTT
v_call: TRBV5-1; j_call: TRBJ2-2; cdr3_length: 15; clone_size: few; d_call: NA; cdr3_aa: CASSRQTRSTGELFF; cdr3_nt: TGCGCCAGCAGCCGCCAAACTAGGAGCACCGGGGAGCTGTTTTTT
v_call: TRBV5-1; j_call: TRBJ2-2; cdr3_length: 16; clone_size: NA; d_call: NA; cdr3_aa: CASSFGIGRVTGELFF; cdr3_nt: TGCGCCAGCAGCTTCGGTATCGGGCGCGTCACCGGGGAGCTGTTTTTT
v_call: TRBV7-9; j_call: TRBJ2-3; cdr3_length: 17; clone_size: NA; d_call: NA; cdr3_aa: CASSEKKGLIRTDTQYF; cdr3_nt: TGTGCCAGCAGCGAAAAAAAAGGACTAATACGCACAGATACGCAGTATTTT
v_call: TRBV27; j_call: TRBJ2-5; cdr3_length: 14; clone_size: NA; d_call: NA; cdr3_aa: CASSYLGNQETQYF; cdr3_nt: TGTGCCAGCAGTTACCTCGGGAACCAAGAGACCCAGTACTTC
v_call: TRBV7-2; j_call: TRBJ2-2; cdr3_length: 16; clone_size: NA; d_call: NA; cdr3_aa: CASSLGTHSNTGELFF; cdr3_nt: TGTGCCAGCAGCTTAGGGACACATTCGAACACCGGGGAGCTGTTTTTT